This passage covers 31 T cell receptor beta chains from one sample sequenced in a study of shared clonotypes between healthy human individuals. CD45RO-negative, CCR7-positively selected cells formed the naive CD8 fraction, excluding terminally differentiated effector memory CD45RA+ cells. The table came from immunoSEQ multiplex PCR; TCRdb's copy has only in-frame clones and leaves some out. The sample holds about 2.2 million clones, about 94% seen once. Sequences were obtained from naive CD8+ T cells from PBMCs. The receptors stem from a man aged 18 to 30 in good health. Some clones in this sample may be carry-over from other donors' samples.

The chain links TRBV27 to TRBJ2-1, with 7 positions matching TRBD1. The CDR3 covers 15 residues. With V trimmed by 3 bases and J by 4 bases, 6 bases remained unmatched. Germline-derived CDR1 and CDR2 are MNHEY and SMNVEV (reference sequence). CDR3 DNA sequence: TGTGCCAGCAGTTTGTCCGGGACAGTTTACAATGAGCAGTTCTTC. This gives the protein CASSLSGTVYNEQFF.

The rearrangement links TRBV21-1 to TRBJ2-5; the table's D call, TRBD1, has no DNA check behind it. TRBV21-1 is assigned pseudogene status. The CDR3 covers 15 residues. The CDR3 spells CASLLRGRSRETQYF. CDR3 sequence (DNA): TGTGCCAGCCTTCTAAGGGGCAGGTCAAGGGAGACCCAGTACTTC.

This clone was recorded once. This chain joins TRBV27 and TRBJ2-7; D not resolved. This CDR3 is 12 amino acids long. V lost 7 bases, J lost 2 bases, and 9 bases lay in between. CDR1 MNHEY and CDR2 SMNVEV come from the germline V gene (reference sequence). This CDR3 is CASIGGTYEQYF. The DNA of the CDR3 is TGTGCCAGCATCGGCGGAACCTACGAGCAGTACTTC.

The J gene is TRBJ1-4, the V gene TRBV5-1; 9 bases are a match to TRBD1. CDR1 SGHRS and CDR2 YFSETQ come from the germline V gene. The V and J ends lost 2 bases and 8 bases, in that order; junction bases with no gene match: 7. This CDR3 is 15 amino acids long. The chain's CDR3 is CASSFGTGPGEKLFF. Here the CDR3 DNA reads TGCGCCAGCAGCTTTGGGACAGGGCCCGGGGAAAAACTGTTTTTT. The whole variable domain, filled in from reference TRBV5-1 and TRBJ1-4, reads KAGVTQTPRYLIKTRGQQVTLSCSPISGHRSVSWYQQTPGQGLQFLFEYFSETQRNKGNFPGRFSGRQFSNSRSEMNVSTLELGDSALYLCASSFGTGPGEKLFFGSGTQLSVL.

The gene calls are TRBV9 and TRBJ2-2; possibly TRBD2 for D (5 bases). The length of the CDR3 is 13 residues. The germline CDR1 and CDR2 sequences are SGDLS and YYNGEE. The V end lost 2 bases, the J end lost 7 bases, and 9 bases lay between the germline ends. Here the CDR3 reads CASSVGSLGELFF. The CDR3 DNA is TGTGCCAGCAGCGTTGGGAGTCTCGGGGAGCTGTTTTTT.

This clone was recorded only once. This chain uses TRBV5-6 with TRBJ2-7; 9 bases align to TRBD2. V was clipped by 4 bases and J by 3 bases; unmatched bases: 5. The CDR3 has 14 amino acids. Germline V gene data show CDR1 as SGHDT and CDR2 as YYEEEE. The chain's CDR3 is CASSLASGNYEQYF. CDR3 bases: TGTGCCAGCAGCCTAGCTAGCGGGAACTACGAGCAGTACTTC.

The chain's CDR3 is CATSRGGAGARYNEQFF. The CDR3 DNA sequence: TGTGCCACCAGCAGAGGGGGAGCGGGAGCTAGGTACAATGAGCAGTTCTTC. The chain has TRBV15 and TRBJ2-1, with TRBD2 identical over 8 bases. Trimming cost V 1 base and J 4 bases; bases outside gene matches: 9. There are 17 residues in the CDR3. CDR1 and CDR2 (germline): LNHNV, YYDKDF (reference sequence).

This clone occurred once. Other DNA variants within this sample encode the same CDR3. The rearrangement joins TRBV27 to TRBJ2-7, with TRBD2 identical over 8 bases. From germline, CDR1 is MNHEY and CDR2 SMNVEV (reference sequence). The CDR3 loop spans 14 amino acids. Trimming removed 3 bases from V and 3 bases from J; junction bases left unmatched: 4. The CDR3 nucleotides read TGTGCCAGCAGTTTCAGCGGGAGTGGCTACGAGCAGTACTTC. This sequence encodes CASSFSGSGYEQYF.

This clone appeared once. The chain has TRBV27 and TRBJ2-5; D not resolved. This CDR3 has 16 amino acids. Germline CDR1 reads MNHEY; CDR2 reads SMNVEV (reference sequence). V lost 5 bases and J lost 2, with 18 bases in between. CDR3 in DNA: TGTGCCAGCAGTCCTCTCCTATACCCAGATCAAGAGACCCAGTACTTC. The encoded protein is CASSPLLYPDQETQYF.

This chain connects TRBV15 to TRBJ1-2, with a tentative D call TRBD1 (6 bases). The germline V gene has CDR1 LNHNV and CDR2 YYDKDF (reference sequence). V was trimmed by 0 bases and J by 5 bases, leaving 10 bases between them. The CDR3 is 14 amino acids. The CDR3 DNA follows: TGTGCCACCAGCAGAGACAGGGGAGGGTATGGCTACACCTTC. Translation gives CATSRDRGGYGYTF.

This clone was counted a few times. The V gene is TRBV15, the J gene TRBJ2-2, with 7 nucleotides matching TRBD2. J gave up 4 bases and V 8 bases, and 7 bases lay outside the gene matches. The CDR3 consists of 14 residues. Germline V gives CDR1 LNHNV, CDR2 YYDKDF (reference sequence). DNA for the CDR3: TGTGCCACCGGAGGCGGGAGAGGCACCGGGGAGCTGTTTTTT. This codes for CATGGGRGTGELFF.

The chain combines TRBV5-1 with TRBJ2-1; D might be TRBD2 (7 bases). The CDR3 spans 19 residues. Trimming removed 0 bases from V and 0 bases from J, with 19 bases in between. In germline, CDR1 is SGHRS, CDR2 YFSETQ. CDR3 amino acids: CASSLGGGAGTTSYNEQFF. The CDR3 DNA reads TGCGCCAGCAGCTTGGGAGGGGGAGCGGGAACAACCTCCTACAATGAGCAGTTCTTC. Using reference TRBV5-1 and TRBJ2-1 for the parts outside the CDR3, the full variable domain is KAGVTQTPRYLIKTRGQQVTLSCSPISGHRSVSWYQQTPGQGLQFLFEYFSETQRNKGNFPGRFSGRQFSNSRSEMNVSTLELGDSALYLCASSLGGGAGTTSYNEQFFGPGTRLTVL.

This clone came up once. The V and J genes are TRBV6-5 and TRBJ1-5; D gene unclear. This CDR3 is 15 amino acids long. CDR1 and CDR2 (germline): MNHEY, SVGAGI. Trimming pared 0 bases from V and 2 bases from J, leaving 8 bases between. DNA of the CDR3: TGTGCCAGCAGTTACTCGGGAGTGGGCAATCAGCCCCAGCATTTT. Translating it yields CASSYSGVGNQPQHF.

V and J are TRBV9 and TRBJ2-2, with TRBD2 matching over 7 bases. Germline lookup yields CDR1 SGDLS and CDR2 YYNGEE. The CDR3 length is 14 residues. Germline trimming cut 8 bases from V and 6 bases from J; bases unmatched to any gene: 10. For the CDR3, the DNA is TGTGCCAGTACCCGTGGCGGGAGAGCCGGGGAGCTGTTTTTT. It specifies CASTRGGRAGELFF. The variable domain in full, completed from reference TRBV9 and TRBJ2-2, reads DSGVTQTPKHLITATGQRVTLRCSPRSGDLSVYWYQQSLDQGLQFLIQYYNGEERAKGNILERFSAQQFPDLHSELNLSSLELGDSALYFCASTRGGRAGELFFGEGSRLTVL.

The genes are TRBV7-3 and TRBJ2-2, with D possibly being TRBD2 (6 bases). CDR1 SGHTA and CDR2 FQGTGA come from the germline V gene. The V gene lost 3 bases and the J gene lost 2 bases, with 13 bases spanning the gap. This CDR3 is built from 16 residues. CDR3 coding DNA: TGTGCCAGCAGCTTTGTAGGCGGGGTTAACACCGGGGAGCTGTTTTTT. Its translation: CASSFVGGVNTGELFF.

The chain combines TRBV21-1 with TRBJ2-2; no DNA check was done on the table's D call, TRBD1. TRBV21-1 is a pseudogene segment. There are 16 residues in the CDR3. For the CDR3, the DNA is TGTGCCAGCAGCAAAGAGGGACAGACGAACACCGGGGAGCTGTTTTTT. Translating gives CASSKEGQTNTGELFF.

In this sample, this clone turned up once. The chain couples TRBV6-1 to TRBJ1-2, with D maybe TRBD1 (6 bases). CDR1 and CDR2 from the germline V gene are MNHNS and SASEGT. The CDR3 has 13 amino acids. Trimming stripped 6 bases from V and 4 bases from J, with 12 bases between. CDR3 sequence (DNA): TGTGCCAGCAGACCCACAGGGCCCTATGGCTACACCTTC. It yields the protein CASRPTGPYGYTF.

J is TRBJ1-2 and V is TRBV6-1; possible D gene TRBD1, 6 bases. Germline lookup yields CDR1 MNHNS and CDR2 SASEGT. Trimming took off 1 base at V and 3 bases at J, with 9 bases between the two ends. The CDR3 spans 14 residues. CDR3 sequence: CASSEGTAYYGYTF. CDR3 in DNA: TGTGCCAGCAGTGAAGGGACAGCCTACTATGGCTACACCTTC.

The J gene is TRBJ2-7, the V gene TRBV11-2; TRBD2 matches 8 bases. Germline lookup yields CDR1 SGHAT and CDR2 FQNNGV. The CDR3 has 16 amino acids. The V and J ends lost 5 bases and 5 bases, in that order; junction bases with no gene match: 14. CDR3 sequence (DNA): TGTGCCAGCAGCCCTCACCCAGCGGGAGTATTCCACGAGCAGTACTTC. This gives the protein CASSPHPAGVFHEQYF.

The table lists this clone with a count of one. This chain links TRBV14 with TRBJ2-7; D uncertain. Germline V gives CDR1 SGHDN, CDR2 FVKESK. The CDR3 has 13 amino acids. Deletions cut 0 bases from V and 7 bases from J, with 10 bases between. The CDR3 spells CASSQDPWPEQYF. As DNA, the CDR3 is TGTGCCAGCAGCCAAGACCCTTGGCCGGAGCAGTACTTC.

This chain connects TRBV14 to TRBJ2-1; D possibly corresponds to TRBD2 (5 bases). Germline CDR1 is SGHDN and CDR2 is FVKESK. The length of the CDR3 is 17 residues. V shed 1 base and J shed 4 bases, with 17 bases lying between them. The CDR3 DNA follows: TGTGCCAGCAGCCAAGTCCGTATCGGGAAAACGTACAATGAGCAGTTCTTC. As protein: CASSQVRIGKTYNEQFF.

The CDR3 region is CAWSDLGRDQPQHF. DNA for the CDR3: TGTGCCTGGAGTGACCTGGGGAGGGATCAGCCCCAGCATTTT. The V call is TRBV30, the J call TRBJ1-5; unclear D gene. The CDR3 sequence is 14 residues long. Germline values: CDR1 GTSNPN, CDR2 SVGIG (reference sequence). V lost 1 base to trimming and J lost 5 bases, with 12 bases between them.

The table lists this clone with a count of one. The rearrangement links TRBV7-3 to TRBJ2-2, with 12 bases that match TRBD2. CDR1 and CDR2 (germline): SGHTA, FQGTGA. V was clipped by 5 bases and J by 7 bases; unmatched bases: 8. This CDR3 has 16 residues. The chain's CDR3 is CASSARLAGASGELFF. In DNA form, the CDR3 reads TGTGCCAGCAGCGCACGACTAGCGGGAGCGAGCGGGGAGCTGTTTTTT. Supplemented by reference TRBV7-3 and TRBJ2-2, the full variable domain reads GAGVSQTPSNKVTEKGKYVELRCDPISGHTALYWYRQSLGQGPEFLIYFQGTGAADDSGLPNDRFFAVRPEGSVSTLKIQRTERGDSAVYLCASSARLAGASGELFFGEGSRLTVL.

The CDR3, as DNA: TGTGCCAGCAGTTACCCGAGCTCCTACGAGCAGTACTTC. This encodes CASSYPSSYEQYF. The chain has TRBV28 and TRBJ2-7; no clear D gene. With 4 bases removed from V and 0 bases from J, the gap between germline ends came to 7 bases. Germline V CDR1 and CDR2: MDHEN, SYDVKM. The CDR3 totals 13 residues.

The chain carries TRBV27 and TRBJ2-7; 8 bases are a match to TRBD1. The V gene end was trimmed by 3 bases and the J gene end by 3 bases; junction bases not matched to a gene: 7. CDR1 and CDR2 from the germline V gene are MNHEY and SMNVEV (reference sequence). This CDR3 is built from 15 residues. The CDR3 sequence: CASSFTGDRSYEQYF. The CDR3 region has the DNA TGTGCCAGCAGTTTTACCGGGGACAGGAGCTACGAGCAGTACTTC.

The chain couples TRBV9 to TRBJ2-7; 8 positions match TRBD2. J was trimmed by 1 base and V by 2 bases; bases with no gene match: 5. CDR1 and CDR2 from the germline V gene are SGDLS and YYNGEE. CDR3 length: 15 amino acids. Here the CDR3 reads CASSVEREPSYEQYF. The DNA for the CDR3 is TGTGCCAGCAGCGTCGAGCGGGAGCCGTCCTACGAGCAGTACTTC.

The V and J genes are TRBV7-8 and TRBJ1-2, with 7 bases that match TRBD1. The junction had 7 bases not matched to a gene; V was cut back by 4 bases and J by 5 bases. CDR1 and CDR2 from the germline V gene are SGHVS and FQNEAQ. The CDR3 is 14 amino acids. The CDR3 here is CASSSTGAAYGYTF. CDR3 DNA sequence: TGTGCCAGCAGCTCTACAGGGGCGGCTTATGGCTACACCTTC.

The V call is TRBV7-6, the J call TRBJ2-7; 10 bases are a match to TRBD2. Germline V CDR1 and CDR2: SGHVS, FNYEAQ. The junction had 2 bases not matched to a gene; V was cut back by 0 bases and J by 6 bases. The CDR3 is made up of 14 amino acids. The CDR3 DNA reads TGTGCCAGCAGCTTAGCGGGACTAGCGAGCGAGCAGTACTTC. This gives the protein CASSLAGLASEQYF.

This clone was counted once. This chain connects TRBV6-1 to TRBJ2-7; possible D gene TRBD1, 6 bases. Trimming removed 4 bases from V and 2 bases from J, with 15 bases in between. The germline V gene encodes CDR1 MNHNS and CDR2 SASEGT. The CDR3 totals 15 residues. In DNA form, the CDR3 reads TGTGCCAGCAGTGTTGTTTCAGGGGCCCCCTACGAGCAGTACTTC. Residues: CASSVVSGAPYEQYF.

This clone was detected once. This same CDR3 is encoded by further DNA sequences in the sample. The chain employs TRBV6-5 and TRBJ1-1; a possible D gene is TRBD1 (6 bases). The CDR3 length is 14 residues. Germline V lookup: CDR1 MNHEY, CDR2 SVGAGI. Trimming stripped 3 bases from V and 4 bases from J, with 12 bases between. CDR3 coding DNA: TGTGCCAGCAGTTATTCAGGGGCGGGCACTGAAGCTTTCTTT. The encoded protein is CASSYSGAGTEAFF.

This chain uses TRBV29-1 with TRBJ2-7; D gene ambiguous. V was pared by 7 bases and J by 3 bases, with 10 bases between. This CDR3 has 11 amino acids. The germline V gene encodes CDR1 SQVTM and CDR2 ANQGSEA. CDR3 in DNA: TGCAGCGGGCGGACGGGCTACGAGCAGTACTTC. It codes for CSGRTGYEQYF.